This note documents a single T cell receptor beta chain sequence. Per the germline V gene, CDR1 is DFQATT and CDR2 is SNEGSKA (reference sequence). The germline V and J ends were trimmed by 4 bases and 5 bases, with 8 bases remaining between them. The CDR3 is made up of 11 amino acids. TCRdb keeps only in-frame clones here, not all; method: immunoSEQ multiplex PCR. This table has some 310,000 clones, around 90% appearing once. These data originate in a study of blood T cell repertoires in COVID-19. The Seattle patients, enrolled during active infection, were followed longitudinally. The receptor comes from a woman aged 40 to 50 with COVID-19, enrolled during active disease. V is TRBV20-1 and J is TRBJ1-1; D not resolved. Source material: peripheral blood. The CDR3 region has the DNA TGCAGTGCTATTAAGAGGACTGAAGCTTTCTTT. This codes for CSAIKRTEAFF.